This T cell receptor (beta chain) emerged from a study of a mutant IDH1 vaccine in newly diagnosed glioma. As for the study in general: Treated patients, about 60% male and roughly 38% female, averaged roughly 40 years of age.

Indicated time point: baseline, week 1 (first vaccination visit). The treatment denotes: pre-vaccination baseline after standard-of-care therapy. The CDR3 spans 15 residues. CDR1 is SGHNT and CDR2 is YYREEE in the germline V gene (reference sequence). The ends lost 4 bases at V and 2 bases at J; junction bases unmatched: 4. Data came from immunoSEQ multiplex PCR; TCRdb stores just in-frame clones and leaves some out. The sample has 90,000 to 100,000 clones; 85% to 90% are singletons. The sequencing used PBMCs, collected from a glioma patient treated with radiotherapy, temozolomide or both. The rearrangement links TRBV5-4 to TRBJ2-7; 12 nucleotides agree with TRBD1. The origin of this receptor is a woman between 45 and 60 years old with glioma. The CDR3 region has the DNA TGTGCCAGCAGCCGCCGGGACAGGGGGCCCTACGAGCAGTACTTC. It encodes CASSRRDRGPYEQYF.